This T cell receptor beta chain stems from a study of T cells expressing NK-cell markers. CDR1 is SGHRS, CDR2 YFSETQ, per germline. This CDR3 spans 14 amino acids. TCRdb reprocessed the 5' RACE reads, keeping one entry per CDR3 protein, no DNA. The listing records a few hundred thousand distinct CDR3 sequences. The chain couples TRBV5-1 to TRBJ2-3; the TCRdb D gene call, TRBD1, has no DNA to confirm it. The sample was blood T cells: a sorted CD56 or NKG2C T cell subset, CD4+ or CD8+ T cells, or bulk PBMC T cells (not recorded which). This sequence was found in a woman aged 50 to 65 in good health. The CDR3 sequence: CASRDRGFGDTQYF. Full variable domain (remainder filled in from reference TRBV5-1 and TRBJ2-3): KAGVTQTPRYLIKTRGQQVTLSCSPISGHRSVSWYQQTPGQGLQFLFEYFSETQRNKGNFPGRFSGRQFSNSRSEMNVSTLELGDSALYLCASRDRGFGDTQYFGPGTRLTVL.